This T cell receptor beta chain was identified in a study of shared clonotypes between healthy human individuals. This table comes from immunoSEQ multiplex PCR, and its TCRdb copy is limited to in-frame clones, with some not included. The table has roughly 2.1 million clones, around 93% seen once. Details on this clone: The antigen is unknown.

The naive CD8 population came from CD45RO-negative cells selected for CCR7, without terminally differentiated effector memory CD45RA+ cells. Study results and caveats: Although depth was large, rarefaction showed that sequencing of the sorted subsets was incomplete.

Trimming cost V 5 bases and J 5 bases, with 15 bases left between them. The germline CDR1 and CDR2 sequences are SGHVS and FQNEAQ. The CDR3 spans 14 residues. Source material: naive CD8+ T cells from PBMCs. This chain uses TRBV7-8 with TRBJ2-5; possibly TRBD2 for D (5 bases). The receptor's source is a man aged 18-30 years in good health. Some clones in this sample may be carry-over from other donors' samples. This CDR3 reads CASSALAPGETQYF. CDR3 DNA: TGTGCCAGCAGCGCGCTAGCTCCGGGGGAGACCCAGTACTTC. The full variable domain, in which reference TRBV7-8 and TRBJ2-5 provide the parts outside the CDR3, is GAGVSQSPRYKVAKRGQDVALRCDPISGHVSLFWYQQALGQGPEFLTYFQNEAQLDKSGLPSDRFFAERPEGSVSTLKIQRTQQEDSAVYLCASSALAPGETQYFGPGTRLLVL.